This TCR beta chain was obtained from a study of T cell repertoires in cytomegalovirus infection. Overall study: Indicated by public TCR beta signatures were CMV infection and matching HLA type.

From the reads, TCRdb called clonotypes with MiXCR, one entry per CDR3 protein. The table shows fewer than 550,000 distinct CDR3 sequences, with 15% to 20% occurring only once. CDR1 SGHAT and CDR2 FQNNGV come from the germline V gene. The V segment lost 2 bases and the J segment 5 bases; nucleotides outside the gene matches: 11. The CDR3 runs 17 residues. The sample holds a few counts of this clonotype. The chain links TRBV11-2 to TRBJ1-1, with 10 bases fitting TRBD1. This receptor was identified in a human donor in good health (CMV status not recorded). Some clones in this sample may be carry-over from other donors' samples. Source material: CD8+ T cells from PBMCs. CDR3 amino acids: CASSLWVSTGGLTEAFF. The CDR3 DNA is TGTGCCAGCAGCTTATGGGTATCGACAGGGGGCTTGACTGAAGCTTTCTTT.